A single sample is the source of the 18 T cell receptor beta chains below, sequenced in a study of siplizumab effects on memory and regulatory T cells. Sequencing was performed with immunoSEQ multiplex PCR; in TCRdb, only in-frame clones are kept and a portion is missing. The table includes about 91,000 clones, approximately 93% detected once. The source material was CD8+ T cells sorted from blood. These receptors originate from a human donor in good health.

The V and J genes are TRBV6-4 and TRBJ2-5; 10 bases agree with TRBD2. V trimming: 3 bases; J trimming: 2 bases; junction bases outside the gene matches: 3. The CDR3 runs 15 residues. Germline V gives CDR1 MRHNA, CDR2 SNTAGT. Here the CDR3 DNA reads TGTGCCAGCAGTGAACAAGCGGGAGGGCAAGAGACCCAGTACTTC. Its protein product is CASSEQAGGQETQYF.

Comments on this clone: One end of the junction fails to match germline, which may point to a read error. The chain joins TRBV7-7 to TRBJ2-3, with no clear D. In germline, CDR1 is SSHAT, CDR2 FNYEAQ (reference sequence). The CDR3 covers 13 residues. The DNA for the CDR3 is TGTGCTAGCAGCTCCGACGCCGGGGATACGCAGTATTTT. This translates into CASSSDAGDTQYF.

This chain links TRBV5-1 with TRBJ2-7; weak D call: TRBD1 (6 bases). The V gene lost 1 base and the J gene lost 4 bases, with 18 bases spanning the gap. CDR3 length equals 16 residues. CDR1 SGHRS and CDR2 YFSETQ come from the germline V gene. The CDR3 region has the DNA TGCGCCAGCAGCTTGTCAGGGGACCCCTCCTTTTACGAGCAGTACTTC. Amino acids: CASSLSGDPSFYEQYF.

The rearrangement links TRBV4-1 to TRBJ1-1, with D tentatively TRBD1 (6 bases). The germline V gene encodes CDR1 MGHRA and CDR2 YSYEKL. This CDR3 is 16 amino acids long. Trimming took off 3 bases at V and 2 bases at J, with 16 bases between the two ends. CDR3 amino acids: CASSHVGAGVNTEAFF. CDR3 in DNA: TGCGCCAGCAGCCATGTGGGAGCAGGGGTAAACACTGAAGCTTTCTTT.

The chain carries TRBV5-6 and TRBJ2-1; D not certain. CDR1 is SGHDT, CDR2 YYEEEE, per germline. V lost 0 bases to trimming and J lost 9 bases, with 10 bases between them. This CDR3 is built from 13 residues. DNA for the CDR3: TGTGCCAGCAGCTTGGAGGATTCCGTTGAGCAGTTCTTC. Its protein product is CASSLEDSVEQFF. The whole variable domain, remainder taken from reference TRBV5-6 and TRBJ2-1, is DAGVTQSPTHLIKTRGQQVTLRCSPKSGHDTVSWYQQALGQGPQFIFQYYEEEERQRGNFPDRFSGHQFPNYSSELNVNALLLGDSALYLCASSLEDSVEQFFGPGTRLTVL.

The chain has TRBV2 and TRBJ2-7; 7 nucleotides agree with TRBD1. After removal of 6 bases from V and 2 bases from J, the junction contained 10 bases not matched to a gene. The CDR3 consists of 15 residues. Germline-derived CDR1 and CDR2 are SNHLY and FYNNEI. CDR3 amino acids: CASRLGGLDAYEQYF. The CDR3, as DNA: TGTGCCAGCAGATTAGGGGGCTTGGACGCCTACGAGCAGTACTTC. The full variable domain, its missing parts supplied by reference TRBV2 and TRBJ2-7, is EPEVTQTPSHQVTQMGQEVILRCVPISNHLYFYWYRQILGQKVEFLVSFYNNEISEKSEIFDDQFSVERPDGSNFTLKIRSTKLEDSAMYFCASRLGGLDAYEQYFGPGTRLTVT.

The CDR3 DNA is TGTGCCAGCAGCTTAGGAGAGGGTTTGAATACGCAGTATTTT. Translated: CASSLGEGLNTQYF. The rearrangement joins TRBV7-9 to TRBJ2-3, with a possible D match to TRBD2 (5 bases). V lost 1 base to trimming and J lost 7 bases, with 12 bases between them. Germline CDR1 reads SEHNR; CDR2 reads FQNEAQ (reference sequence). The CDR3 is 14 amino acids.

The V gene is TRBV6-1, the J gene TRBJ1-2, with 8 bases identical to TRBD1. Germline V gene data show CDR1 as MNHNS and CDR2 as SASEGT. The V segment lost 5 bases and the J segment 1 base; nucleotides outside the gene matches: 6. The CDR3 loop spans 15 amino acids. The CDR3 DNA sequence: TGTGCCAGCAGTATCCGGACAGGGAATAACTATGGCTACACCTTC. Residues: CASSIRTGNNYGYTF.

This clone was counted once. The rearrangement uses TRBV9 and TRBJ2-1, with 8 bases fitting TRBD2. CDR1 and CDR2 (germline): SGDLS, YYNGEE. The CDR3 is 15 amino acids. Trimming took 6 bases from V and 2 from J; bases not matched to a gene: 7. CDR3 sequence reads: CASTPRGGPYNEQFF. The CDR3 bases are TGTGCCAGCACCCCTCGGGGGGGGCCCTACAATGAGCAGTTCTTC.

This clone was observed a single time. The CDR3 sequence: CASSTRTGGLDEQYF. The DNA of the CDR3 is TGTGCCAGCAGCACACGGACAGGGGGCCTCGACGAGCAGTACTTC. The V gene is TRBV9, the J gene TRBJ2-7; 11 bases align to TRBD1. The trim removed 4 bases at V and 5 bases at J, leaving 8 bases unmatched. Germline assignment: CDR1 SGDLS and CDR2 YYNGEE. The CDR3 extends over 15 amino acids. Full variable domain (missing parts from reference TRBV9 and TRBJ2-7): DSGVTQTPKHLITATGQRVTLRCSPRSGDLSVYWYQQSLDQGLQFLIQYYNGEERAKGNILERFSAQQFPDLHSELNLSSLELGDSALYFCASSTRTGGLDEQYFGPGTRLTVT.

The chain combines TRBV15 with TRBJ1-5, with TRBD1 identical over 11 bases. Germline V lookup: CDR1 LNHNV, CDR2 YYDKDF (reference sequence). V lost 3 bases and J lost 0; bases outside the gene matches: 1. The CDR3 is made up of 16 amino acids. CDR3 coding DNA: TGTGCCACCAGCAGGGACAGGGGGCTTAGCAATCAGCCCCAGCATTTT. Its translation: CATSRDRGLSNQPQHF.

The chain joins TRBV2 to TRBJ2-5; 8 positions agree with TRBD2. Germline loops: CDR1 SNHLY, CDR2 FYNNEI. J gave up 1 base and V 6 bases, and 10 bases lay outside the gene matches. This CDR3 contains 16 residues. CDR3 region: CASRDPGGLPQETQYF. CDR3 DNA sequence: TGTGCCAGCAGGGACCCGGGGGGGTTGCCCCAAGAGACCCAGTACTTC.

This chain links TRBV9 with TRBJ1-3; a possible D gene is TRBD1 (5 bases). The CDR3 covers 17 residues. The germline V and J ends were trimmed by 3 bases and 0 bases, with 16 bases remaining between them. Germline CDR1 is SGDLS and CDR2 is YYNGEE. CDR3 DNA sequence: TGTGCCAGCAGCGGGGGTCAGGGACCTGTCTCTGGAAACACCATATATTTT. This codes for CASSGGQGPVSGNTIYF.

This clone was observed a single time. The rearrangement joins TRBV7-6 to TRBJ1-1; D might be TRBD1 (5 bases). The V gene's germline CDR1 is SGHVS and CDR2 FNYEAQ. This CDR3 spans 18 amino acids. Trimming shortened V by 1 base and J by 0 bases, and 18 bases separated the two germline ends. CDR3 residues: CASSLVLGDLDLNTEAFF. DNA for the CDR3: TGTGCCAGCAGCTTAGTTTTGGGGGACCTGGATTTGAACACTGAAGCTTTCTTT.

V usage is TRBV12-5 and J usage is TRBJ2-3, with D possibly TRBD2 on 5 matching bases. The CDR3 sequence is 13 residues long. V was shortened by 7 bases and J by 6 bases, with 14 bases between the two germline ends. Germline V lookup: CDR1 LGHNT, CDR2 FRNRAP. The CDR3 loop reads CASASPGWDTQYF. The DNA of the CDR3 is TGTGCTAGTGCGAGTCCGGGGTGGGATACGCAGTATTTT.

This chain uses TRBV2 with TRBJ2-7, with TRBD1 matching over 9 bases. This CDR3 has 15 residues. Germline lookup yields CDR1 SNHLY and CDR2 FYNNEI. J was trimmed by 5 bases and V by 2 bases; bases with no gene match: 7. This CDR3 reads CASSETRDRAHEQYF. The CDR3 region has the DNA TGTGCCAGCAGTGAAACCCGGGACAGGGCCCACGAGCAGTACTTC.

This clone was recorded only once. The chain uses TRBV7-9 and TRBJ2-1; 13 nucleotides line up with TRBD2. Germline CDR1 SEHNR, CDR2 FQNEAQ (reference sequence). V was clipped by 5 bases and J by 7 bases; unmatched bases: 8. CDR3 length equals 16 residues. The CDR3 DNA reads TGTGCCAGCAGCCCGTCGGGGACTAGCGGGAAAAATGAGCAGTTCTTC. As protein: CASSPSGTSGKNEQFF.

The rearrangement links TRBV4-1 to TRBJ2-3; D call uncertain. The CDR3 covers 14 residues. Trimming cost V 4 bases and J 3 bases, with 11 bases left between them. The germline V gene encodes CDR1 MGHRA and CDR2 YSYEKL. CDR3: CASSPDPQTDTQYF. The CDR3 region has the DNA TGCGCCAGCAGCCCGGACCCTCAGACAGATACGCAGTATTTT.